Shown below are 31 T cell receptor beta chains from a single sample sequenced in a study of cytomegalovirus exposure and HLA in healthy donors. A multiplex PCR was run with 60 Vbeta primers and 13 Jbeta primers. Produced via immunoSEQ multiplex PCR; TCRdb's table is partial and in-frame only. The profile shows around 200,000 clones, about four fifths of them singletons. The source material was PBMCs. The source of these receptors is a woman between 45 and 60 years old in good health and CMV-seropositive.

The chain has TRBV10-3 and TRBJ2-5; D is uncertain. The germline gives CDR1 ENHRY, CDR2 SYGVKD. V was cut by 4 bases and J by 4 bases, with 7 bases left in between. This CDR3 region has 12 residues. The DNA for the CDR3 is TGTGCCATCAGTGCTCCAGGAGAGACCCAGTACTTC. Protein sequence: CAISAPGETQYF.

V usage is TRBV5-5 and J usage is TRBJ1-2; 10 bases map to TRBD1. The CDR3 covers 14 residues. After removal of 4 bases from V and 6 bases from J, the junction contained 6 bases not matched to a gene. Germline CDR1 is SGHKS and CDR2 is YYEKEE (reference sequence). The CDR3 protein is CASSTLGTGDGYTF. Here the CDR3 DNA reads TGTGCCAGCAGCACCCTTGGGACAGGGGATGGCTACACCTTC.

The V and J genes are TRBV2 and TRBJ1-2; possible D gene TRBD1, 5 bases. CDR3 size: 13 residues. CDR1 and CDR2 from the germline V gene are SNHLY and FYNNEI. V lost 3 bases, J lost 8 bases, and 13 bases lay in between. CDR3 amino acids: CASSEQGRRGYTF. The CDR3 DNA follows: TGTGCCAGCAGTGAGCAGGGTCGGCGCGGCTACACCTTC.

This chain joins TRBV19 and TRBJ2-1; TRBD2 matches 12 bases. Germline lookup yields CDR1 LNHDA and CDR2 SQIVND (reference sequence). V shed 5 bases and J 1 base; nucleotides not matched to a gene: 6. This CDR3 region has 17 residues. The CDR3 reads CASSFRLAGASYNEQFF. The DNA for the CDR3 is TGTGCCAGTAGTTTCAGACTAGCGGGGGCTTCCTACAATGAGCAGTTCTTC.

The rearrangement uses TRBV4-2 and TRBJ2-7; 9 bases align to TRBD1. After removal of 4 bases from V and 4 bases from J, the junction contained 2 bases not matched to a gene. The CDR3 is 13 amino acids. Germline V gene data show CDR1 as LGHNA and CDR2 as YNFKEQ. This chain's CDR3 is CASSRTGDYEQYF. Written as DNA, the CDR3 is TGTGCCAGCAGCCGGACAGGGGATTACGAGCAGTACTTC.

The J gene is TRBJ1-5, the V gene TRBV27; possibly TRBD1 for D (6 bases). V lost 5 bases to trimming and J lost 0 bases, with 14 bases between them. The V gene's germline CDR1 is MNHEY and CDR2 SMNVEV (reference sequence). This CDR3 comprises 16 residues. In nucleotides, the CDR3 is TGTGCCAGCAGTCGGGACACAGCAAATAGCAATCAGCCCCAGCATTTT. Amino acid sequence: CASSRDTANSNQPQHF.

As regards this clone: The sample contains more than one DNA sequence encoding this CDR3. The chain recombines TRBV6-5 with TRBJ1-1; D not certain. The CDR3 runs to 13 residues. V was clipped by 1 base and J by 4 bases, with 7 bases between them. Germline V gene lookup returns CDR1 MNHEY and CDR2 SVGAGI. The CDR3 sequence: CASSYLGGTEAFF. The CDR3 nucleotides are TGTGCCAGCAGTTACTTGGGAGGCACTGAAGCTTTCTTT.

This clone is a singleton in its sample. This rearrangement joins TRBV5-1 to TRBJ2-1, with 14 bases identical to TRBD2. This CDR3 contains 16 residues. Trimming at V came to 4 bases and at J to 4 bases, leaving 4 bases not matched to a gene. Germline V gene sequence: CDR1 SGHRS, CDR2 YFSETQ. The CDR3 coding sequence is TGCGCCAGCAGCGTAGGACTAGCGGGGGGATACAATGAGCAGTTCTTC. Its translation: CASSVGLAGGYNEQFF. The full variable domain, completed using reference TRBV5-1 and TRBJ2-1, is KAGVTQTPRYLIKTRGQQVTLSCSPISGHRSVSWYQQTPGQGLQFLFEYFSETQRNKGNFPGRFSGRQFSNSRSEMNVSTLELGDSALYLCASSVGLAGGYNEQFFGPGTRLTVL.

This clone has only a few counts. The genes are TRBV28 and TRBJ1-4; 11 positions match TRBD1. V lost 1 base, J lost 7 bases, and 5 bases stayed unmatched. Per the germline V gene, CDR1 is MDHEN and CDR2 is SYDVKM. This CDR3 region has 16 residues. The CDR3 DNA is TGTGCCAGCAGTTTATCGGACAGGGGGCTCGGTGAAAAACTGTTTTTT. Amino acid sequence: CASSLSDRGLGEKLFF.

The chain employs TRBV4-3 and TRBJ1-5; D uncertain. Germline V CDR1 and CDR2: LGHNA, YSLEER. V was pared by 1 base and J by 7 bases, with 8 bases between. This CDR3 comprises 13 residues. The CDR3 loop reads CASSQVGSQPQHF. CDR3 in DNA: TGCGCCAGCAGCCAAGTCGGGAGCCAGCCCCAGCATTTT.

The chain recombines TRBV4-2 with TRBJ2-3; 11 positions match TRBD2. Looked up from germline, CDR1 is LGHNA and CDR2 is YNFKEQ. Trimming removed 6 bases from V and 6 bases from J; junction bases left unmatched: 5. The CDR3 is made up of 14 amino acids. CDR3 coding DNA: TGTGCCAGCAGTCCTAGCGGGGGGCTGGATACGCAGTATTTT. Encoded protein: CASSPSGGLDTQYF.

The chain links TRBV7-2 to TRBJ2-5; D is possibly TRBD1 (6 bases). Germline values: CDR1 SGHTA, CDR2 FQGNSA. Trimming pared 5 bases from V and 5 bases from J, leaving 18 bases between. This CDR3 region has 15 residues. In DNA form, the CDR3 reads TGTGCCAGCAGCCGGTCGTTTGGGGGCAGCGAGACCCAGTACTTC. Its protein product is CASSRSFGGSETQYF.

Of note for this clone: At one boundary the junction diverges from the germline segment, which might be a read error. Other nucleotide sequences from this sample produce the same CDR3. This sequence joins TRBV6-5 and TRBJ1-1; no firm D call. Germline CDR1 is MNHEY and CDR2 is SVGAGI. This CDR3 spans 14 amino acids. CDR3 in amino acids: CASSLPGSGTEAFF. CDR3 nucleotides: TGTGCCAGCAGCTTACCGGGGAGCGGCACTGAAGCCTTCTTT.

This sequence joins TRBV5-1 and TRBJ2-1; TRBD2 matches 7 bases. From germline, CDR1 is SGHRS and CDR2 YFSETQ. The length of the CDR3 is 17 residues. With V trimmed by 0 bases and J by 0 bases, 6 bases remained unmatched. This CDR3 is CASSLAEAGFSYNEQFF. CDR3 in DNA: TGCGCCAGCAGCTTGGCCGAAGCGGGGTTCTCCTACAATGAGCAGTTCTTC.

The genes are TRBV6-5 and TRBJ2-2; D gene unclear. This CDR3 region has 14 residues. The germline V gene encodes CDR1 MNHEY and CDR2 SVGAGI. Trimming cost V 2 bases and J 2 bases, with 6 bases left between them. CDR3 in DNA: TGTGCCAGCAGTTACCTAAGTAACACCGGGGAGCTGTTTTTT. This encodes CASSYLSNTGELFF.

Details on this clone: One end of the junction varies from germline; a read error may be responsible. CDR3 DNA: TGTGTCAGCAGCGCGGGACAGTCTTATTCACCCCTCCACTTT. Protein product: CVSSAGQSYSPLHF. The chain recombines TRBV6-5 with TRBJ1-6; 7 bases are shared with TRBD1. This CDR3 has 14 residues. Germline V gene sequence: CDR1 MNHEY, CDR2 SVGAGI.

Only one count was recorded for this clone. Other DNA sequences of this sample code for an identical CDR3. The rearrangement links TRBV5-1 to TRBJ1-1, with a weak D call TRBD1 (5 bases). CDR1 is SGHRS and CDR2 is YFSETQ in the germline V gene. With 0 bases removed from V and 0 bases from J, the gap between germline ends came to 12 bases. The CDR3 length is 16 residues. DNA of the CDR3: TGCGCCAGCAGCTTGGGACAGCTCCTCATGAACACTGAAGCTTTCTTT. This codes for CASSLGQLLMNTEAFF.

The chain links TRBV18 to TRBJ1-3; D not certain. V was cut by 7 bases and J by 0 bases, with 13 bases left in between. The CDR3 runs to 15 residues. Germline V gene lookup returns CDR1 KGHSH and CDR2 LQKENI. CDR3 coding DNA: TGTGCCAGCTGTCCGGTTGCGGACTCTGGAAACACCATATATTTT. Translation: CASCPVADSGNTIYF.

The chain recombines TRBV28 with TRBJ1-2; 7 positions match TRBD1. Trimming took 7 bases from V and 8 from J; bases not matched to a gene: 10. Germline V gene data show CDR1 as MDHEN and CDR2 as SYDVKM. The CDR3 has 13 amino acids. The CDR3 reads CASKPGQPSGYTF. The CDR3 DNA reads as TGTGCCAGCAAACCGGGACAGCCCTCCGGCTACACCTTC.

The genes are TRBV4-3 and TRBJ2-7; D gene unclear. The V end lost 0 bases, the J end lost 0 bases, and 6 bases lay between the germline ends. Germline V gene sequence: CDR1 LGHNA, CDR2 YSLEER. This CDR3 contains 14 residues. DNA of the CDR3: TGCGCCAGCAGCCAAGATGCCAGCTCCTACGAGCAGTACTTC. It encodes CASSQDASSYEQYF.

This sequence joins TRBV7-9 and TRBJ1-3; D unresolved. V dropped 7 bases and J dropped 7 bases, with 14 bases sitting between them. Germline V gene data show CDR1 as SEHNR and CDR2 as FQNEAQ (reference sequence). CDR3 length equals 13 residues. The CDR3 nucleotides read TGTGCCAGCAAAGAGGGCAGTTTTAACACCATATATTTT. This translates into CASKEGSFNTIYF.

The V and J genes are TRBV18 and TRBJ2-6; D is uncertain. Trimming took off 6 bases at V and 0 bases at J, with 6 bases between the two ends. CDR3 length equals 14 residues. Germline V gene lookup returns CDR1 KGHSH and CDR2 LQKENI. This chain's CDR3 is CASSLSSGANVLTF. CDR3 nucleotides: TGTGCCAGCTCCTTATCCTCTGGGGCCAACGTCCTGACTTTC.

V and J are TRBV6-1 and TRBJ2-7, with D possibly being TRBD1 (5 bases). The germline V gene has CDR1 MNHNS and CDR2 SASEGT. The CDR3 loop spans 12 amino acids. Trimming left V 6 bases short and J 7 bases short, with 13 bases between. The CDR3 nucleotides are TGTGCCAGCAGCTCAACAGGTTGGGAGCAGTACTTC. This codes for CASSSTGWEQYF.

About this clone itself: Other DNA sequences within the sample encode an identical CDR3. The V and J genes are TRBV7-9 and TRBJ2-7, with 8 bases identical to TRBD1. The ends lost 6 bases at V and 0 bases at J; junction bases unmatched: 10. Germline lookup yields CDR1 SEHNR and CDR2 FQNEAQ (reference sequence). This CDR3 region has 16 residues. Written as DNA, the CDR3 is TGTGCCAGCAGACCCCCACAGGGGGTGTTCTCCTACGAGCAGTACTTC. Its protein is CASRPPQGVFSYEQYF.

V is TRBV6-1 and J is TRBJ2-7; the match to TRBD1 covers 7 bases. From germline, CDR1 is MNHNS and CDR2 SASEGT. This CDR3 comprises 14 residues. Trimming at V came to 5 bases and at J to 2 bases, leaving 6 bases not matched to a gene. The CDR3 protein is CASSMIRGPYEQYF. CDR3 nucleotides: TGTGCCAGCAGTATGATTAGGGGGCCCTACGAGCAGTACTTC.

The CDR3 here is CASSPWQGEEGYTF. In DNA form, the CDR3 reads TGTGCCAGCTCACCTTGGCAGGGCGAGGAAGGCTACACCTTC. The chain carries TRBV18 and TRBJ1-2; a weak D match, TRBD1 (5 bases). V lost 3 bases, J lost 8 bases, and 16 bases lay in between. This CDR3 is built from 14 residues. CDR1 is KGHSH, CDR2 LQKENI, per germline. The full variable domain, in which reference TRBV18 and TRBJ1-2 provide the parts outside the CDR3, is NAGVMQNPRHLVRRRGQEARLRCSPMKGHSHVYWYRQLPEEGLKFMVYLQKENIIDESGMPKERFSAEFPKEGPSILRIQQVVRGDSAAYFCASSPWQGEEGYTFGSGTRLTVV.

This clone was recorded only once. V and J are TRBV9 and TRBJ1-4; D perhaps matches TRBD1 (5 bases). CDR1 and CDR2 (germline): SGDLS, YYNGEE. The CDR3 runs to 14 residues. The V and J ends lost 0 bases and 8 bases respectively, with 11 bases between them. CDR3: CASSVGQGKEKLFF. DNA of the CDR3: TGTGCCAGCAGCGTAGGTCAGGGAAAGGAAAAACTGTTTTTT.

The genes are TRBV11-2 and TRBJ2-2; D is possibly TRBD2 (5 bases). Trimming took off 0 bases at V and 5 bases at J, with 16 bases between the two ends. CDR1 is SGHAT and CDR2 is FQNNGV in the germline V gene. The CDR3 is 17 amino acids. DNA of the CDR3: TGTGCCAGCAGCTTAGATCTAGTAGCTAGCTCTACCGGGGAGCTGTTTTTT. Translated: CASSLDLVASSTGELFF. Supplemented by reference TRBV11-2 and TRBJ2-2, the full variable domain reads EAGVAQSPRYKIIEKRQSVAFWCNPISGHATLYWYQQILGQGPKLLIQFQNNGVVDDSQLPKDRFSAERLKGVDSTLKIQPAKLEDSAVYLCASSLDLVASSTGELFFGEGSRLTVL.

In DNA, the CDR3 is TGTGCCAGCAGCTTAGAAGGCAGGAAAAATCAGCCCCAGCATTTT. Translation gives CASSLEGRKNQPQHF. V gene TRBV11-2 combines with J gene TRBJ1-5; D unresolved. V was cut by 0 bases and J by 4 bases, with 10 bases left in between. The CDR3 is made up of 15 amino acids. Germline assignment: CDR1 SGHAT and CDR2 FQNNGV.

The V call is TRBV4-1, the J call TRBJ1-1; 7 nucleotides align to TRBD1. From germline, CDR1 is MGHRA and CDR2 YSYEKL. V was clipped by 3 bases and J by 0 bases; unmatched bases: 4. The length of the CDR3 is 15 residues. The CDR3 coding sequence is TGCGCCAGCAGCCAGGAAACAGGGGTGAACACTGAAGCTTTCTTT. It is translated as CASSQETGVNTEAFF.

The V gene is TRBV30, the J gene TRBJ1-6, with D unresolved. There are 11 residues in the CDR3. Deletions cut 3 bases from V and 7 bases from J, with 4 bases between. Germline V gene sequence: CDR1 GTSNPN, CDR2 SVGIG (reference sequence). CDR3 in amino acids: CAWSVNSPLHF. DNA for the CDR3: TGTGCCTGGAGCGTGAATTCACCCCTCCACTTT. The variable domain in full, completed from reference TRBV30 and TRBJ1-6, reads SQTIHQWPATLVQPVGSPLSLECTVEGTSNPNLYWYRQAAGRGLQLLFYSVGIGQISSEVPQNLSASRPQDRQFILSSKKLLLSDSGFYLCAWSVNSPLHFGNGTRLTVT.